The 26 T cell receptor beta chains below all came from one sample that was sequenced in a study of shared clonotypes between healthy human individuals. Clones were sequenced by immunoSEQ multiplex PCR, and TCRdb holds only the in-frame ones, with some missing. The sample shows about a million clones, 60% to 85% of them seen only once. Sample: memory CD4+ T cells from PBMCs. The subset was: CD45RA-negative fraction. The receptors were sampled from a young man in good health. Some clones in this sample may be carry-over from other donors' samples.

CDR3 nucleotides: TGTGCCAGCAGCTTAGGAGGGGAGGGCAATCAGCCCCAGCATTTT. This gives the protein CASSLGGEGNQPQHF. V gene TRBV7-2 combines with J gene TRBJ1-5, with TRBD1 as a possible D gene (5 bases). V lost 1 base and J 2 bases, leaving 9 bases between the germline ends. CDR1 is SGHTA and CDR2 is FQGNSA in the germline V gene. The CDR3 contains 15 residues.

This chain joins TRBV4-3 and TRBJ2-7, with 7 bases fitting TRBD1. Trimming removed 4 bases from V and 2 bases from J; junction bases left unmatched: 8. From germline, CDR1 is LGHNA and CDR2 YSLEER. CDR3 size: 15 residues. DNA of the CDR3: TGCGCCAGCAGCCTTTACGGGACAGCCACCTACGAGCAGTACTTC. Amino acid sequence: CASSLYGTATYEQYF.

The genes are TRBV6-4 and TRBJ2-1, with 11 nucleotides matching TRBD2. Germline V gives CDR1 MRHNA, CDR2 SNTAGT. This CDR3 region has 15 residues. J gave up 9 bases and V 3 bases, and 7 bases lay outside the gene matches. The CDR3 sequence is CASSEILAGVGEQFF. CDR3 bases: TGTGCCAGCAGTGAAATACTAGCGGGAGTAGGTGAGCAGTTCTTC.

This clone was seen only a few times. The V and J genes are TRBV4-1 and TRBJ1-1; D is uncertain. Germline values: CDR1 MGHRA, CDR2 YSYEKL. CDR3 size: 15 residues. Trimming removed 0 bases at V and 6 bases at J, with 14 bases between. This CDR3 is CASSQDYRRVAEAFF. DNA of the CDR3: TGCGCCAGCAGCCAAGATTACCGTCGAGTGGCTGAAGCTTTCTTT.

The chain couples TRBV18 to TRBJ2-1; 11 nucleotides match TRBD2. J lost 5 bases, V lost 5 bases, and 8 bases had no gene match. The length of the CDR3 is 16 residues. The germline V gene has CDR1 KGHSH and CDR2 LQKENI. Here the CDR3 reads CASSERTSGPNNEQFF. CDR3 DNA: TGTGCCAGCTCAGAAAGGACTAGCGGGCCGAACAATGAGCAGTTCTTC.

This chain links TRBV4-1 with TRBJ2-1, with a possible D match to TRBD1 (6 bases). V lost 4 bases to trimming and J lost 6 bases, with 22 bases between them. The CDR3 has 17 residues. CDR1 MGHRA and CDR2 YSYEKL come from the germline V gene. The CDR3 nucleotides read TGCGCCAGCAGCCCGACCTGGGGGCAGCGCTTACTCAATGAGCAGTTCTTC. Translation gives CASSPTWGQRLLNEQFF.

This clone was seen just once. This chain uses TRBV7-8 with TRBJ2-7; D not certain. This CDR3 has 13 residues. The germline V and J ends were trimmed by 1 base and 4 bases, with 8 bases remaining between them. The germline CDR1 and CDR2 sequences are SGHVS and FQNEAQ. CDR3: CASSLGLQYEQYF. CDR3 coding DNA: TGTGCCAGCAGCTTAGGACTGCAATACGAGCAGTACTTC.

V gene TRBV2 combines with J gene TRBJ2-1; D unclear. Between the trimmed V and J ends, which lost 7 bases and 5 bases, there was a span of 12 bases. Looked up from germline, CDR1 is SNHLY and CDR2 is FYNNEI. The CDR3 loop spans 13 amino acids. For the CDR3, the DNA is TGTGCCAGCAATAAATTTCAGGACAATGAGCAGTTCTTC. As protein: CASNKFQDNEQFF.

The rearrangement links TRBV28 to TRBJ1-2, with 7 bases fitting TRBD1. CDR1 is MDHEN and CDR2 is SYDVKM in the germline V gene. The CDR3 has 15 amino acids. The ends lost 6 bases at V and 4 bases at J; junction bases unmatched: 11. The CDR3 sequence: CASSSSGGRFYGYTF. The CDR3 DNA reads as TGTGCCAGCAGCTCCTCAGGGGGTAGGTTCTATGGCTACACCTTC.

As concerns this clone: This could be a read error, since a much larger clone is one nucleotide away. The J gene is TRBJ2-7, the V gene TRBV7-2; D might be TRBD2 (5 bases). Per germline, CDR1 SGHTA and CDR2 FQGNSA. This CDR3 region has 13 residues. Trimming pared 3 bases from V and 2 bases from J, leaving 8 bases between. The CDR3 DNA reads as TGTGCCAGCAGCTTCCCCGGGGCCTACGAGCAGTACTTC. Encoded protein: CASSFPGAYEQYF.

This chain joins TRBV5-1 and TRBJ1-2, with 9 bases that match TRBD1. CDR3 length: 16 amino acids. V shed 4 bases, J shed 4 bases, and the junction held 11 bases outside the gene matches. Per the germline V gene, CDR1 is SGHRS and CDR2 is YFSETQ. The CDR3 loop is CASSPPGTGYIYGYTF. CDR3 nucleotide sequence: TGCGCCAGCAGCCCGCCGGGGACAGGGTATATCTATGGCTACACCTTC.

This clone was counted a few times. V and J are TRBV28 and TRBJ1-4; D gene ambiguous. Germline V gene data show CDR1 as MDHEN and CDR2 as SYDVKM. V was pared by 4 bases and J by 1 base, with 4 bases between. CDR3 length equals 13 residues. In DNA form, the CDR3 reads TGTGCCAGCAGTTCGGGAACTAATGAAAAACTGTTTTTT. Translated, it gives CASSSGTNEKLFF.

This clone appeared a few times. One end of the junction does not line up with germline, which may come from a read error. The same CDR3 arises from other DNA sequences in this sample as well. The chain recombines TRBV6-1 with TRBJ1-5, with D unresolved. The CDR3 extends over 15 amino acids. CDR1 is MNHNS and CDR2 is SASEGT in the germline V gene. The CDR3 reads CASSEAGHSNQPQHF. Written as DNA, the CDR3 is TGTGCCAGCAGTGAAGCGGGTCATAGCAATCAGCCCCAGCACTTT.

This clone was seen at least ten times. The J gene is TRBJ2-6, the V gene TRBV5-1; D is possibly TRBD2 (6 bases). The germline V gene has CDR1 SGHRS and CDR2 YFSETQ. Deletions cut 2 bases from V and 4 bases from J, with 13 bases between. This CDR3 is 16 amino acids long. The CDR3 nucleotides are TGCGCCAGCAGCTTCCTCCCCGGGAGCGGGGCCAACGTCCTGACTTTC. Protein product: CASSFLPGSGANVLTF.

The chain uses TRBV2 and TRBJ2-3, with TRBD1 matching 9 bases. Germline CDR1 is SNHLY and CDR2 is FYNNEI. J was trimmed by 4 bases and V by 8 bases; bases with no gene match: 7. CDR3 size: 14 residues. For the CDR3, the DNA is TGTGCCAGCGCCCTGGACAGGGGACCAGATACGCAGTATTTT. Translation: CASALDRGPDTQYF.

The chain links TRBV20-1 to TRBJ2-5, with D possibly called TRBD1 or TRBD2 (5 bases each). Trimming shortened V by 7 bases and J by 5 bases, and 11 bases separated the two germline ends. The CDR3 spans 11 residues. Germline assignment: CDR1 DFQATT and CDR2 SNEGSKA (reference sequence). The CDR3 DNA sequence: TGCAGTGAGGGGAGTTGGGAGACCCAGTACTTC. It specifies CSEGSWETQYF.

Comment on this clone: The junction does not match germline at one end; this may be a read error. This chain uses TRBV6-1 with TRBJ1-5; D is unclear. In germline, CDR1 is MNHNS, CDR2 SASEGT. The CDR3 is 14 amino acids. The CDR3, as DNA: TGTGCCAGCACTGAAGGAGGGATAGGACAGCCCCAGCATTTT. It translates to CASTEGGIGQPQHF.

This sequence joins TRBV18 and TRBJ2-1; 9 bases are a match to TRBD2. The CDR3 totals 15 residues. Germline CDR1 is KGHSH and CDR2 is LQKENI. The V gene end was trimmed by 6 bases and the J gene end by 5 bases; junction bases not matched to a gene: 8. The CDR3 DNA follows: TGTGCCAGCTCGCTGGGACTAGCAAATGACAATGAGCAGTTCTTC. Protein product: CASSLGLANDNEQFF.

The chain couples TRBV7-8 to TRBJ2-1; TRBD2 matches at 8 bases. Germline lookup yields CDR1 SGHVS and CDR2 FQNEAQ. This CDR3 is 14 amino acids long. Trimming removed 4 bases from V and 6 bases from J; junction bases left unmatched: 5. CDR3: CASSSYRGGNEQFF. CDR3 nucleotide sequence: TGTGCCAGCAGCTCCTACCGGGGGGGCAATGAGCAGTTCTTC.

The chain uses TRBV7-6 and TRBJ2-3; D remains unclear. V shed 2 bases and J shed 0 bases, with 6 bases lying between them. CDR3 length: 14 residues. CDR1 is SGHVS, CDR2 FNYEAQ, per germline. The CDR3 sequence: CASSLSGSTDTQYF. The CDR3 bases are TGTGCCAGCAGCTTAAGTGGAAGCACAGATACGCAGTATTTT.

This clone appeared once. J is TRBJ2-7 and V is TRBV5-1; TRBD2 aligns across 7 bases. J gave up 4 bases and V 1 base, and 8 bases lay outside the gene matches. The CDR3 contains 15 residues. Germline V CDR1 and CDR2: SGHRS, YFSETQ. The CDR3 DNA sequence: TGCGCCAGCAGCTTGCCGGGGCGGGAGACTTACGAGCAGTACTTC. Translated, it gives CASSLPGRETYEQYF. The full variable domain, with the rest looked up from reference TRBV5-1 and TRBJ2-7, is KAGVTQTPRYLIKTRGQQVTLSCSPISGHRSVSWYQQTPGQGLQFLFEYFSETQRNKGNFPGRFSGRQFSNSRSEMNVSTLELGDSALYLCASSLPGRETYEQYFGPGTRLTVT.

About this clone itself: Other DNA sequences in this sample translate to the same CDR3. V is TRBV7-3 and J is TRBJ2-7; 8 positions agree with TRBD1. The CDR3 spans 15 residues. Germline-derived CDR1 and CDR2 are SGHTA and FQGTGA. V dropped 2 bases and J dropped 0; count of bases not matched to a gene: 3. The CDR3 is CASSLGQGSSYEQYF. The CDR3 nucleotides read TGTGCCAGCAGCTTAGGACAGGGTAGCTCCTACGAGCAGTACTTC.

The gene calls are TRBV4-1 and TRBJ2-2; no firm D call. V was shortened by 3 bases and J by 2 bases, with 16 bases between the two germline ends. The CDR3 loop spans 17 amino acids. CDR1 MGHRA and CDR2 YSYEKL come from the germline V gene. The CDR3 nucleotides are TGCGCCAGCAGCCAGAGTCGAGGCACTACTAACACCGGGGAGCTGTTTTTT. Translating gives CASSQSRGTTNTGELFF.

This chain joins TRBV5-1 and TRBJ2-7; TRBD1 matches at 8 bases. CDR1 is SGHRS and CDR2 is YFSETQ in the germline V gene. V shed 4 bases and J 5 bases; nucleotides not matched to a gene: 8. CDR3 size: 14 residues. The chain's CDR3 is CASSPGQVVDEQYF. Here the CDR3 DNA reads TGCGCCAGCAGCCCGGGACAGGTTGTAGACGAGCAGTACTTC.

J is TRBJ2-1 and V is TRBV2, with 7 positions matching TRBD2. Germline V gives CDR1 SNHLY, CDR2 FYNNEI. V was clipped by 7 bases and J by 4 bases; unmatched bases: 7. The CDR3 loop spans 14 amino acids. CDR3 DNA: TGTGCCAGCATGCGAGTAGCGGGTTACAATGAGCAGTTCTTC. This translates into CASMRVAGYNEQFF. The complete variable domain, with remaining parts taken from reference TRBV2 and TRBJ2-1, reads EPEVTQTPSHQVTQMGQEVILRCVPISNHLYFYWYRQILGQKVEFLVSFYNNEISEKSEIFDDQFSVERPDGSNFTLKIRSTKLEDSAMYFCASMRVAGYNEQFFGPGTRLTVL.

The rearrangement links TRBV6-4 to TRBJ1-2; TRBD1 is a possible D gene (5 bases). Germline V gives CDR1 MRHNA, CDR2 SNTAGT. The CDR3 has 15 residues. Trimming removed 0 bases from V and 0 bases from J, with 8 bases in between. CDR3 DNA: TGTGCCAGCAGTGACTCCGGGGCAGCTAACTATGGCTACACCTTC. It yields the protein CASSDSGAANYGYTF.